The 6 T cell receptor beta chains listed next were all sequenced from one sample in a study of cytomegalovirus exposure and HLA in healthy donors. The PCR was carried out with 60 Vbeta primers and 13 Jbeta primers. Here immunoSEQ multiplex PCR was the method, and the copy in TCRdb shows in-frame clones only, minus some. In the table there are under 200,000 clones, around three quarters of which are singletons. The sequencing input was PBMCs. The receptors derive from a woman aged 25 to 45 in good health and CMV-seropositive.

The genes are TRBV11-2 and TRBJ2-7; unclear D gene. Trimming pared 0 bases from V and 4 bases from J, leaving 13 bases between. Germline values: CDR1 SGHAT, CDR2 FQNNGV. The CDR3 extends over 15 amino acids. The CDR3, as DNA: TGTGCCAGCAGCTTAGACCTCGGAGATCTATACGAGCAGTACTTC. Its translation is CASSLDLGDLYEQYF.

The rearrangement links TRBV9 to TRBJ2-2; the D gene is possibly TRBD2 (6 bases). Germline assignment: CDR1 SGDLS and CDR2 YYNGEE. Trimming cost V 4 bases and J 0 bases, with 19 bases left between them. The CDR3 runs 18 residues. In DNA form, the CDR3 reads TGTGCCAGCAGCCCACCCGGGAGCGCCCTACCGAACACCGGGGAGCTGTTTTTT. It encodes CASSPPGSALPNTGELFF.

This chain links TRBV4-1 with TRBJ1-1, with a weak D call TRBD1 (6 bases). Trimming took off 2 bases at V and 4 bases at J, with 23 bases between the two ends. CDR3 length equals 18 residues. Germline V gene data show CDR1 as MGHRA and CDR2 as YSYEKL. The CDR3 spells CASSQPQTRGAGGTEAFF. DNA of the CDR3: TGCGCCAGCAGCCAACCCCAAACCCGGGGGGCAGGTGGCACTGAAGCTTTCTTT.

The gene calls are TRBV29-1 and TRBJ2-2, with a tentative D call TRBD2 (6 bases). This CDR3 has 14 amino acids. Germline lookup yields CDR1 SQVTM and CDR2 ANQGSEA. Trimming pared 4 bases from V and 0 bases from J, leaving 9 bases between. The CDR3 region is CSVVREANTGELFF. CDR3 bases: TGCAGCGTTGTCAGGGAGGCGAACACCGGGGAGCTGTTTTTT.

V is TRBV2 and J is TRBJ2-2; TRBD1 aligns across 7 bases. The CDR3 contains 14 residues. The ends lost 7 bases at V and 0 bases at J; junction bases unmatched: 2. From germline, CDR1 is SNHLY and CDR2 FYNNEI. The CDR3 nucleotides read TGTGCCAGCACGGGACAGACGAACACCGGGGAGCTGTTTTTT. Protein sequence: CASTGQTNTGELFF.

This clone was seen a handful of times. This sequence joins TRBV4-1 and TRBJ2-1; 8 positions agree with TRBD2. The V and J ends lost 6 bases and 7 bases, in that order; junction bases with no gene match: 11. This CDR3 has 15 amino acids. Germline loops: CDR1 MGHRA, CDR2 YSYEKL. CDR3 region: CASRKAGASENEQFF. The CDR3 DNA reads TGCGCCAGCAGGAAAGCGGGGGCCTCAGAGAATGAGCAGTTCTTC.